A single sample is the source of the 24 T cell receptor beta chains below, sequenced in a study of T cells in localized non-small cell lung cancer. The table came from immunoSEQ multiplex PCR; TCRdb's copy has only in-frame clones and leaves some out. The sample contains 20,000 to 25,000 clones, 92% of which appear only once. Source: peripheral blood, taken before any cancer treatment. These receptors were obtained from a man aged 40 to 75 with stage III squamous cell lung carcinoma.

This clone was seen only a few times. The chain carries TRBV5-8 and TRBJ1-5, with D unclear. The length of the CDR3 is 15 residues. Trimming left V 0 bases short and J 0 bases short, with 7 bases between. CDR1 is SGHTS and CDR2 is YDEGEE in the germline V gene. The CDR3 DNA reads as TGTGCCAGCAGCTTGGCTCTATATAGCAATCAGCCCCAGCATTTT. Translation: CASSLALYSNQPQHF.

The J gene is TRBJ1-5, the V gene TRBV6-5, with D unresolved. The CDR3 is 15 residues long. V lost 2 bases and J lost 0, with 8 bases in between. The germline V gene encodes CDR1 MNHEY and CDR2 SVGAGI. The CDR3 is CASSYDQYSNQPQHF. DNA for the CDR3: TGTGCCAGCAGTTACGACCAGTATAGCAATCAGCCCCAGCATTTT.

This chain joins TRBV5-5 and TRBJ2-5; D is tentatively TRBD1 or TRBD2 (6 bases each). Between the trimmed V and J ends, which lost 4 bases and 4 bases, there was a span of 14 bases. This CDR3 comprises 14 residues. Germline V CDR1 and CDR2: SGHKS, YYEKEE (reference sequence). CDR3 amino acids: CASSIPQGGETQYF. The CDR3 bases are TGTGCCAGCAGCATACCACAGGGAGGAGAGACCCAGTACTTC. Full variable domain (outside the CDR3, taken from reference TRBV5-5 and TRBJ2-5): DAGVTQSPTHLIKTRGQQVTLRCSPISGHKSVSWYQQVLGQGPQFIFQYYEKEERGRGNFPDRFSARQFPNYSSELNVNALLLGDSALYLCASSIPQGGETQYFGPGTRLLVL.

This clone has only one observation. The rearrangement links TRBV7-3 to TRBJ1-2; D is uncertain. Germline V gene lookup returns CDR1 SGHTA and CDR2 FQGTGA. The length of the CDR3 is 15 residues. The V gene lost 0 bases and the J gene lost 0 bases, with 8 bases spanning the gap. CDR3: CASSLTELANYGYTF. As DNA, the CDR3 is TGTGCCAGCAGCTTAACGGAGTTAGCTAACTATGGCTACACCTTC.

This chain joins TRBV5-6 and TRBJ2-6, with TRBD2 matching 9 bases. The CDR3 has 16 amino acids. Germline CDR1 is SGHDT and CDR2 is YYEEEE. Trimming cost V 3 bases and J 2 bases; bases outside gene matches: 3. The CDR3 DNA reads as TGTGCCAGCAGCTCCAGACTAGCGGCTGGGGCCAACGTCCTGACTTTC. This translates into CASSSRLAAGANVLTF.

This chain uses TRBV5-4 with TRBJ2-6, with unresolved D. Trimming pared 0 bases from V and 4 bases from J, leaving 8 bases between. The CDR3 extends over 15 amino acids. Germline loops: CDR1 SGHNT, CDR2 YYREEE (reference sequence). The CDR3 loop reads CASSLVGSGANVLTF. Written as DNA, the CDR3 is TGTGCCAGCAGCTTGGTGGGGTCCGGGGCCAACGTCCTGACTTTC.

V usage is TRBV7-3 and J usage is TRBJ2-1; 8 bases are shared with TRBD1. Germline loops: CDR1 SGHTA, CDR2 FQGTGA. CDR3 length: 16 amino acids. J lost 8 bases, V lost 2 bases, and 11 bases had no gene match. CDR3 residues: CASSLGSRGLYDEQFF. In nucleotides, the CDR3 is TGTGCCAGCAGCTTAGGGTCCAGGGGGCTCTATGATGAGCAGTTCTTC.

The rearrangement joins TRBV28 to TRBJ2-1; either TRBD1 or TRBD2 may supply D (5 bases each). The CDR3 is made up of 14 amino acids. Germline V gives CDR1 MDHEN, CDR2 SYDVKM. V shed 6 bases and J shed 4 bases, with 13 bases lying between them. CDR3 in DNA: TGTGCCAGCAGGACCGGGACGGATTACAATGAGCAGTTCTTC. It is translated as CASRTGTDYNEQFF. Combining the CDR3 with reference TRBV28 and TRBJ2-1 gives the whole variable domain DVKVTQSSRYLVKRTGEKVFLECVQDMDHENMFWYRQDPGLGLRLIYFSYDVKMKEKGDIPEGYSVSREKKERFSLILESASTNQTSMYLCASRTGTDYNEQFFGPGTRLTVL.

The chain combines TRBV7-6 with TRBJ1-4; no reliable D call. With 5 bases removed from V and 7 bases from J, the gap between germline ends came to 20 bases. Looked up from germline, CDR1 is SGHVS and CDR2 is FNYEAQ. This CDR3 region has 16 residues. The DNA for the CDR3 is TGTGCCAGCAGCAAAAGAAGTCGGGCGGAGGTTGAAAAACTGTTTTTT. This codes for CASSKRSRAEVEKLFF.

This clone was counted once. The chain links TRBV10-3 to TRBJ1-1; D call uncertain. The V gene lost 7 bases and the J gene lost 1 base, with 10 bases spanning the gap. CDR3 size: 13 residues. Per the germline V gene, CDR1 is ENHRY and CDR2 is SYGVKD. This CDR3 is CAIKQDPNTEAFF. In DNA, the CDR3 is TGTGCCATCAAGCAGGATCCGAACACTGAAGCTTTCTTT.

The chain recombines TRBV6-6 with TRBJ1-4; 9 nucleotides line up with TRBD1. Germline CDR1 MNHNY, CDR2 SVGAGI (reference sequence). There are 13 residues in the CDR3. After removal of 11 bases from V and 4 bases from J, the junction contained 5 bases not matched to a gene. The CDR3 DNA reads TGTGCCGTGAAGGGACAGGGTAATGAAAAACTGTTTTTT. This translates into CAVKGQGNEKLFF.

The gene calls are TRBV11-3 and TRBJ2-1; perhaps TRBD2 as D (6 bases). CDR3 size: 15 residues. Germline V gives CDR1 SGHNT, CDR2 YENEEA. The germline V and J ends were trimmed by 2 bases and 2 bases, with 10 bases remaining between them. The CDR3: CASSLFAGPYNEQFF. For the CDR3, the DNA is TGTGCCAGCAGCTTATTTGCGGGACCCTACAATGAGCAGTTCTTC. Combining the CDR3 with reference TRBV11-3 and TRBJ2-1 gives the whole variable domain EAGVVQSPRYKIIEKKQPVAFWCNPISGHNTLYWYLQNLGQGPELLIRYENEEAVDDSQLPKDRFSAERLKGVDSTLKIQPAELGDSAVYLCASSLFAGPYNEQFFGPGTRLTVL.

The chain couples TRBV9 to TRBJ2-2; no definite D call. Per germline, CDR1 SGDLS and CDR2 YYNGEE. V lost 0 bases to trimming and J lost 0 bases, with 9 bases between them. The CDR3 totals 16 residues. This CDR3 reads CASSVGGDTNTGELFF. CDR3 nucleotide sequence: TGTGCCAGCAGCGTAGGAGGTGATACGAACACCGGGGAGCTGTTTTTT. Full variable domain (missing parts from reference TRBV9 and TRBJ2-2): DSGVTQTPKHLITATGQRVTLRCSPRSGDLSVYWYQQSLDQGLQFLIQYYNGEERAKGNILERFSAQQFPDLHSELNLSSLELGDSALYFCASSVGGDTNTGELFFGEGSRLTVL.

The J gene is TRBJ1-1, the V gene TRBV9, with TRBD1 matching 8 bases. Germline loops: CDR1 SGDLS, CDR2 YYNGEE. The length of the CDR3 is 13 residues. Trimming removed 3 bases from V and 4 bases from J; junction bases left unmatched: 2. CDR3 nucleotide sequence: TGTGCCAGCAGCGGGACAGGGTTCACTGAAGCTTTCTTT. Protein product: CASSGTGFTEAFF.

V and J are TRBV28 and TRBJ2-1; D not resolved. Germline CDR1 is MDHEN and CDR2 is SYDVKM. This CDR3 is 11 amino acids long. With 3 bases removed from V and 7 bases from J, the gap between germline ends came to 4 bases. Written as DNA, the CDR3 is TGTGCCAGCAGTTTCGTGAATGAGCAGTTCTTC. This translates into CASSFVNEQFF. Combining the CDR3 with reference TRBV28 and TRBJ2-1 gives the whole variable domain DVKVTQSSRYLVKRTGEKVFLECVQDMDHENMFWYRQDPGLGLRLIYFSYDVKMKEKGDIPEGYSVSREKKERFSLILESASTNQTSMYLCASSFVNEQFFGPGTRLTVL.

The genes are TRBV14 and TRBJ1-1; D is unresolved. Germline V gene sequence: CDR1 SGHDN, CDR2 FVKESK. The CDR3 spans 14 residues. The V and J ends lost 4 bases and 5 bases respectively, with 14 bases between them. DNA for the CDR3: TGTGCCAGCAGCCGGCAGATCCTTAGAACTGAAGCTTTCTTT. It translates to CASSRQILRTEAFF.

The V and J genes are TRBV5-1 and TRBJ2-7; 9 nucleotides line up with TRBD1. The CDR3 has 14 residues. V lost 3 bases to trimming and J lost 2 bases; unmatched junction nucleotides: 3. Germline V gives CDR1 SGHRS, CDR2 YFSETQ. This chain's CDR3 is CASSSGQGPYEQYF. The CDR3 DNA is TGCGCCAGCAGCTCGGGACAGGGTCCCTACGAGCAGTACTTC.

The chain carries TRBV4-1 and TRBJ1-1, with 7 bases lining up with TRBD1. Germline trimming cut 3 bases from V and 4 bases from J; bases unmatched to any gene: 11. Germline V gene data show CDR1 as MGHRA and CDR2 as YSYEKL. The CDR3 length is 16 residues. The CDR3 protein is CASSHYDRVGGTEAFF. CDR3 DNA: TGCGCCAGCAGCCATTATGACAGGGTCGGCGGCACTGAAGCTTTCTTT.

This chain connects TRBV28 to TRBJ1-6; the D is unclear. Germline V gives CDR1 MDHEN, CDR2 SYDVKM. V lost 5 bases and J 7 bases, leaving 12 bases between the germline ends. There are 14 residues in the CDR3. Written as DNA, the CDR3 is TGTGCCAGCAGTCCCCCCGTGACGAATTCACCCCTCCACTTT. Protein sequence: CASSPPVTNSPLHF.

This chain connects TRBV19 to TRBJ2-5, with 9 bases aligning to TRBD1. The CDR3 runs 15 residues. J lost 5 bases, V lost 2 bases, and 6 bases had no gene match. CDR1 LNHDA and CDR2 SQIVND come from the germline V gene (reference sequence). The CDR3: CASSIRTGAGETQYF. CDR3 coding DNA: TGTGCCAGTAGTATACGGACAGGGGCTGGGGAGACCCAGTACTTC.

This rearrangement joins TRBV9 to TRBJ2-7; D remains ambiguous. The CDR3 totals 11 residues. The germline CDR1 and CDR2 sequences are SGDLS and YYNGEE. The V gene lost 0 bases and the J gene lost 5 bases, with 3 bases spanning the gap. CDR3 loop: CASSVGHEQYF. In DNA form, the CDR3 reads TGTGCCAGCAGCGTAGGTCACGAGCAGTACTTC. Combining the CDR3 with reference TRBV9 and TRBJ2-7 gives the whole variable domain DSGVTQTPKHLITATGQRVTLRCSPRSGDLSVYWYQQSLDQGLQFLIQYYNGEERAKGNILERFSAQQFPDLHSELNLSSLELGDSALYFCASSVGHEQYFGPGTRLTVT.

This clone has only a few counts. This sequence joins TRBV6-4 and TRBJ1-5, with 7 bases lining up with TRBD1. J was trimmed by 3 bases and V by 6 bases; bases with no gene match: 5. Germline assignment: CDR1 MRHNA and CDR2 SNTAGT. This CDR3 contains 14 residues. The CDR3 protein is CASSVDRDNQPQHF. For the CDR3, the DNA is TGTGCCAGCAGCGTCGACAGGGACAATCAGCCCCAGCATTTT.

The chain uses TRBV28 and TRBJ1-5; a possible D gene is TRBD1 (6 bases). CDR3 length: 15 amino acids. The V gene lost 6 bases and the J gene lost 7 bases, with 19 bases spanning the gap. The germline gives CDR1 MDHEN, CDR2 SYDVKM. The CDR3 DNA follows: TGTGCCAGCAGATCGGACAGAGGTCTTGGGCAGCCCCAGCATTTT. The encoded protein is CASRSDRGLGQPQHF.

The rearrangement joins TRBV27 to TRBJ2-7; perhaps TRBD2 as D (5 bases). Germline loops: CDR1 MNHEY, CDR2 SMNVEV (reference sequence). The ends were cut back, 4 bases at V and 4 bases at J, with 20 bases in the middle. The CDR3 spans 16 residues. The chain's CDR3 is CASSSPSLTRLYEQYF. CDR3 sequence (DNA): TGTGCCAGCAGTTCCCCTAGCCTCACTAGGCTTTACGAGCAGTACTTC.